Sequencing of this T cell receptor beta chain was carried out in a study of chemoradiotherapy in HPV16-positive cancers. Broader study findings: During treatment, candidate HPV-specific clones and E7-related motifs expanded in tumor. In HPV16-positive patients, HPV-responsive T-cell expansion tracked better recurrence-free survival. HPV-specific T cells were functionally defined from only a couple of HPV16-positive patients.

Turning to this clone: Its antigen remains unknown.

CDR1 and CDR2 from the germline V gene are GTSNPN and SVGIG (reference sequence). Trimming cost V 1 base and J 5 bases, with 17 bases left between them. The CDR3 loop spans 15 amino acids. Here immunoSEQ multiplex PCR was the method, and the copy in TCRdb shows in-frame clones only, minus some. The data show around 5,000 clones, about three quarters seen once. The sample was collected from a patient who underwent chemoradiotherapy. The chain employs TRBV30 and TRBJ2-5; possible D gene TRBD2, 7 bases. The source of this sequence is a human donor with HPV-associated anogenital cancer. In DNA, the CDR3 is TGTGCCTGGAGTGCCGTGGGGGGGCGCGGGGAGACCCAGTACTTC. Encoded protein: CAWSAVGGRGETQYF.